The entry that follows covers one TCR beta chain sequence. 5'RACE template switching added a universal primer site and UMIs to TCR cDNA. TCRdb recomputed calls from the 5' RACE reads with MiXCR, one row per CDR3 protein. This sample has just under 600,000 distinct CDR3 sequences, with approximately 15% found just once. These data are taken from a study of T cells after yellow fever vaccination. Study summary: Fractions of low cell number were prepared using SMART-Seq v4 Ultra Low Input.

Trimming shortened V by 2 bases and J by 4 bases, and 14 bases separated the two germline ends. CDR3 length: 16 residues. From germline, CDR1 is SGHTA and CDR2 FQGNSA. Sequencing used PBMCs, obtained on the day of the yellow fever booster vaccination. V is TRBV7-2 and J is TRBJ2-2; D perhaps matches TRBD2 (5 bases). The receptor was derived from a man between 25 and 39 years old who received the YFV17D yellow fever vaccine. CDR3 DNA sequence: TGTGCCAGCAGCTTACGACTAATCGCCCCCACCGGGGAGCTGTTTTTT. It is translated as CASSLRLIAPTGELFF.